One sample yielded the 29 T cell receptor beta chains listed below, sequenced in a study of blood T cell repertoires in COVID-19. Using immunoSEQ multiplex PCR, the repertoire was profiled, and TCRdb retains in-frame clones only, with some absent. In the table there are about 150,000 clones, 80% to 90% of which are singletons. Source material: peripheral blood. Receptors were obtained from a woman in her sixties or seventies with acute or convalescent COVID-19.

The chain has TRBV6-5 and TRBJ1-1; 12 bases are a match to TRBD1. V was pared by 6 bases and J by 10 bases, with 6 bases of the junction left unmatched. The CDR3 has 13 residues. CDR1 and CDR2 (germline): MNHEY, SVGAGI. The CDR3 sequence: CASRGQGAGRAFF. CDR3 nucleotide sequence: TGTGCCAGCAGGGGACAGGGGGCAGGGCGAGCTTTCTTT.

This chain joins TRBV28 and TRBJ1-2; a weak D match, TRBD1 (6 bases). V was cut by 7 bases and J by 5 bases, with 11 bases left in between. CDR1 and CDR2 (germline): MDHEN, SYDVKM. The length of the CDR3 is 12 residues. CDR3 loop: CASTDSLYGYTF. Written as DNA, the CDR3 is TGTGCCAGCACGGACAGTTTATATGGCTACACCTTC.

The rearrangement uses TRBV6-5 and TRBJ1-3, with 7 positions matching TRBD1. This CDR3 spans 15 amino acids. The J segment lost 4 bases and the V segment lost 0 bases, leaving 3 bases of the junction unmatched. The germline CDR1 and CDR2 sequences are MNHEY and SVGAGI. CDR3 region: CASSYSGGIGNTIYF. The CDR3, as DNA: TGTGCCAGCAGTTACTCAGGGGGCATCGGAAACACCATATATTTT.

The V call is TRBV5-1, the J call TRBJ2-1; 9 nucleotides agree with TRBD2. The germline CDR1 and CDR2 sequences are SGHRS and YFSETQ. The V gene end was trimmed by 4 bases and the J gene end by 3 bases; junction bases not matched to a gene: 5. This CDR3 is built from 15 residues. Written as DNA, the CDR3 is TGCGCCAGCAGCCTTAGCGGGGGAAACTACAATGAGCAGTTCTTC. Translated: CASSLSGGNYNEQFF.

The chain couples TRBV24-1 to TRBJ2-1, with D maybe TRBD2 (6 bases). CDR3 length: 11 residues. With 5 bases removed from V and 15 bases from J, the gap between germline ends came to 13 bases. The germline CDR1 and CDR2 sequences are KGHDR and SFDVKD. As DNA, the CDR3 is TGTGCCACCAGTGTCGGGGGTAGCTGGTTCTTC. Protein: CATSVGGSWFF.

V is TRBV19 and J is TRBJ2-3; 10 bases align to TRBD2. V trimming: 0 bases; J trimming: 4 bases; junction bases outside the gene matches: 22. Germline assignment: CDR1 LNHDA and CDR2 SQIVND (reference sequence). CDR3 length: 22 amino acids. The CDR3 sequence: CASSIEGFKALAGEAVADTQYF. CDR3 DNA: TGTGCCAGTAGTATAGAAGGCTTTAAGGCGCTAGCGGGGGAAGCGGTCGCAGATACGCAGTATTTT.

CDR3 DNA sequence: TGTGCCAGTACCCCGGTGAGGGGAGGAAGCAATCAGCCCCAGCATTTT. As protein: CASTPVRGGSNQPQHF. The V and J genes are TRBV19 and TRBJ1-5; D possibly corresponds to TRBD1 (5 bases). This CDR3 is built from 16 residues. Germline lookup yields CDR1 LNHDA and CDR2 SQIVND (reference sequence). V lost 7 bases and J 1 base, leaving 17 bases between the germline ends.

The chain links TRBV19 to TRBJ1-1, with D possibly matching TRBD1 (5 bases). CDR3 length: 16 amino acids. CDR1 LNHDA and CDR2 SQIVND come from the germline V gene (reference sequence). Trimming took off 7 bases at V and 2 bases at J, with 20 bases between the two ends. The CDR3: CASTGLVRGYNTEAFF. DNA for the CDR3: TGTGCCAGTACGGGCCTGGTACGGGGGTACAACACTGAAGCTTTCTTT.

The chain joins TRBV6-6 to TRBJ1-1; D is possibly TRBD1 (6 bases). The CDR3 totals 14 residues. Germline values: CDR1 MNHNY, CDR2 SVGAGI (reference sequence). Trimming took 2 bases from V and 3 from J, leaving 10 bases between them. The CDR3 protein is CASSYHQGYTEAFF. Written as DNA, the CDR3 is TGTGCCAGCAGTTACCACCAGGGGTACACTGAAGCTTTCTTT.

Regarding this clone: Other DNA variants within this sample encode the same CDR3. The chain recombines TRBV6-2 or TRBV6-3 with TRBJ2-1; a weak D match, TRBD2 (6 bases). Germline V CDR1 and CDR2: MNHEY, SVGEGT. Trimming removed 5 bases at V and 3 bases at J, with 14 bases between. CDR3 length: 15 residues. The CDR3 region has the DNA TGTGCCAGCAGTCCCCTGGCGGGGAGCTACAATGAGCAGTTCTTC. As protein: CASSPLAGSYNEQFF.

This clone has just a few counts. V gene TRBV10-3 combines with J gene TRBJ1-5; TRBD1 is a possible D gene (6 bases). Between the trimmed V and J ends, which lost 2 bases and 7 bases, there was a span of 15 bases. This CDR3 has 15 amino acids. Germline V lookup: CDR1 ENHRY, CDR2 SYGVKD. The CDR3 bases are TGTGCCATCAGTGAGGGTGCAGGGGATTTCCAGCCCCAGCATTTT. Amino acid sequence: CAISEGAGDFQPQHF.

The chain combines TRBV3-1 (or the pseudogene TRBV3-2) with TRBJ2-1; the match to TRBD2 covers 8 bases. CDR3 length: 15 residues. V was clipped by 4 bases and J by 6 bases; unmatched bases: 8. Germline CDR1 reads LGHDT; CDR2 reads YNNKEL (reference sequence). Written as DNA, the CDR3 is TGTGCCAGCAGCCCACCGGGGGGGCCCTTCAATGAGCAGTTCTTC. Its translation: CASSPPGGPFNEQFF.

V and J are TRBV12-3 or TRBV12-4 and TRBJ2-1; D not certain. The CDR3 runs 12 residues. V was shortened by 5 bases and J by 6 bases, with 8 bases between the two germline ends. CDR3 loop: CASSPWSNEQFF. As DNA, the CDR3 is TGTGCCAGCAGTCCGTGGAGCAATGAGCAGTTCTTC.

The chain has TRBV30 and TRBJ2-7; D perhaps matches TRBD2 (6 bases). The germline V gene encodes CDR1 GTSNPN and CDR2 SVGIG (reference sequence). V was pared by 3 bases and J by 0 bases, with 15 bases between. This CDR3 is 15 amino acids long. Here the CDR3 reads CAWSVRGVLSYEQYF. The CDR3 DNA sequence: TGTGCCTGGAGCGTTCGCGGGGTCCTCTCCTACGAGCAGTACTTC. Together with reference TRBV30 and TRBJ2-7, the CDR3 gives the full variable domain: SQTIHQWPATLVQPVGSPLSLECTVEGTSNPNLYWYRQAAGRGLQLLFYSVGIGQISSEVPQNLSASRPQDRQFILSSKKLLLSDSGFYLCAWSVRGVLSYEQYFGPGTRLTVT.

This chain connects TRBV24-1 to TRBJ2-5; a weak D match, TRBD2 (5 bases). V was pared by 1 base and J by 5 bases, with 13 bases between. Germline assignment: CDR1 KGHDR and CDR2 SFDVKD. This CDR3 region has 15 residues. The CDR3 DNA sequence: TGTGCCACCAGTGATTTAGGTTCGGGGTTGGAGACCCAGTACTTC. Protein sequence: CATSDLGSGLETQYF.

The genes are TRBV18 and TRBJ1-4; possible D gene TRBD1, 5 bases. Trimming took off 1 base at V and 6 bases at J, with 21 bases between the two ends. CDR3 size: 18 residues. Germline-derived CDR1 and CDR2 are KGHSH and LQKENI. The CDR3 region has the DNA TGTGCCAGCTCACCACTCGCGGCCGGGGGGACCGGTGATGAAAAACTGTTTTTT. Residues: CASSPLAAGGTGDEKLFF.

The rearrangement links TRBV5-1 to TRBJ2-7, with D unresolved. The CDR3 is 14 residues long. The germline gives CDR1 SGHRS, CDR2 YFSETQ. V was pared by 0 bases and J by 5 bases, with 12 bases between. The CDR3: CASSLAVGPHEQYF. In DNA form, the CDR3 reads TGCGCCAGCAGCTTGGCCGTTGGCCCCCACGAGCAGTACTTC.

The sample holds one count of this clone. J is TRBJ1-5 and V is TRBV28, with D uncertain. CDR1 MDHEN and CDR2 SYDVKM come from the germline V gene. Trimming cost V 8 bases and J 5 bases, with 10 bases left between them. The CDR3 runs 12 residues. The CDR3 DNA follows: TGTGCCAGCGGCGTCGGGGATCAGCCCCAGCATTTT. This sequence encodes CASGVGDQPQHF.

The rearrangement uses TRBV7-2 and TRBJ2-1, with 8 bases matching TRBD2. From germline, CDR1 is SGHTA and CDR2 FQGNSA. With 6 bases clipped from V and 4 bases from J, the junction kept 8 bases outside the gene matches. The CDR3 loop spans 15 amino acids. DNA for the CDR3: TGTGCCAGCAGTAACACAGCGGGGGAGTACAATGAGCAGTTCTTC. As protein: CASSNTAGEYNEQFF.

This chain uses TRBV5-1 with TRBJ2-1, with D possibly TRBD2 on 6 matching bases. Trimming removed 8 bases from V and 4 bases from J, with 16 bases in between. Germline V lookup: CDR1 SGHRS, CDR2 YFSETQ. This CDR3 contains 14 residues. Here the CDR3 DNA reads TGCGCCAGTACGACGGGAGACCCGTACAATGAGCAGTTCTTC. Translation gives CASTTGDPYNEQFF.

The J gene is TRBJ2-3, the V gene TRBV7-2; perhaps TRBD1 as D (6 bases). This CDR3 is built from 15 residues. The V gene lost 2 bases and the J gene lost 3 bases, with 12 bases spanning the gap. Germline CDR1 is SGHTA and CDR2 is FQGNSA. CDR3 sequence: CASSLYRVRTDTQYF. CDR3 nucleotide sequence: TGTGCCAGCAGCTTATACAGGGTACGGACAGATACGCAGTATTTT.

The chain combines TRBV4-2 with TRBJ2-2; possible D gene TRBD1, 6 bases. The germline gives CDR1 LGHNA, CDR2 YNFKEQ. Trimming removed 1 base at V and 1 base at J, with 13 bases between. This CDR3 comprises 17 residues. The CDR3 DNA sequence: TGTGCCAGCAGCCAAGCATTTGGACAGATGAACACCGGGGAGCTGTTTTTT. Translated: CASSQAFGQMNTGELFF.

The chain has TRBV29-1 and TRBJ2-5; the D gene is possibly TRBD1 (5 bases). V lost 0 bases and J 7 bases, leaving 12 bases between the germline ends. This CDR3 is built from 13 residues. Germline CDR1 is SQVTM and CDR2 is ANQGSEA. CDR3 in amino acids: CSVEDRQGLTQYF. The CDR3 coding sequence is TGCAGCGTTGAAGATCGGCAGGGTCTGACCCAGTACTTC.

This chain links TRBV25-1 with TRBJ2-1; D possibly corresponds to TRBD2 (6 bases). This CDR3 has 16 amino acids. V was pared by 6 bases and J by 3 bases, with 18 bases between. The germline gives CDR1 MGHDK, CDR2 SYGVNS. This chain's CDR3 is CASSETPGLGYNEQFF. The CDR3 DNA is TGTGCCAGCAGCGAAACGCCGGGACTGGGCTACAATGAGCAGTTCTTC. Based on the CDR3 plus reference TRBV25-1 and TRBJ2-1, the full variable domain is EADIYQTPRYLVIGTGKKITLECSQTMGHDKMYWYQQDPGMELHLIHYSYGVNSTEKGDLSSESTVSRIRTEHFPLTLESARPSHTSQYLCASSETPGLGYNEQFFGPGTRLTVL.

The V and J genes are TRBV28 and TRBJ2-5; D may be TRBD1 (7 bases). V shed 3 bases and J shed 5 bases, with 16 bases lying between them. From germline, CDR1 is MDHEN and CDR2 SYDVKM. CDR3 size: 15 residues. Here the CDR3 reads CASSFTSTGRETQYF. CDR3 bases: TGTGCCAGCAGTTTTACCTCGACAGGGAGGGAGACCCAGTACTTC.

This clone was observed once. V gene TRBV6-2 or TRBV6-3 combines with J gene TRBJ2-1; tentatively, D is TRBD1 (5 bases). Germline lookup yields CDR1 MNHEY and CDR2 SVGEGT. The CDR3 has 15 residues. V dropped 1 base and J dropped 8 bases, with 15 bases sitting between them. The CDR3 here is CASSYWGRQVDEQFF. CDR3 in DNA: TGTGCCAGCAGTTACTGGGGCCGTCAGGTGGATGAGCAGTTCTTC.

The CDR3 DNA follows: TGTGCCAGCAGCCAGGGCGGTGAAAAACTGTTTTTT. Protein: CASSQGGEKLFF. The J gene is TRBJ1-4, the V gene TRBV6-5, with D perhaps TRBD1 (5 bases). The germline V gene has CDR1 MNHEY and CDR2 SVGAGI. V was trimmed by 6 bases and J by 7 bases, leaving 9 bases between them. The CDR3 is made up of 12 amino acids.

The V call is TRBV29-1, the J call TRBJ2-7, with 7 bases matching TRBD2. CDR1 and CDR2 (germline): SQVTM, ANQGSEA. V lost 2 bases and J lost 2; bases outside the gene matches: 3. The CDR3 contains 13 residues. CDR3 DNA: TGCAGCGTTGAACTGGCGGGAGCCTACGAGCAGTACTTC. It is translated as CSVELAGAYEQYF.

This chain links TRBV19 with TRBJ2-2, with D hard to call. CDR1 is LNHDA, CDR2 SQIVND, per germline (reference sequence). The CDR3 runs to 13 residues. V lost 0 bases and J 7 bases, leaving 6 bases between the germline ends. CDR3: CASSIDPGGELFF. Written as DNA, the CDR3 is TGTGCCAGTAGTATAGATCCGGGCGGGGAGCTGTTTTTT.